These 27 T cell receptor beta chains came from one sample sequenced in a study of shared clonotypes between healthy human individuals. Repertoires were generated with immunoSEQ multiplex PCR, while TCRdb's copy carries only in-frame clones and drops some. The sample includes about 360,000 clones, more than 60% of them seen just once. Sequences were obtained from memory CD4+ T cells sorted from blood. The subset here: CD45RA-negative fraction. These receptors all stem from a young man in good health.

The V and J genes are TRBV6-5 and TRBJ2-1; D is perhaps TRBD1 (5 bases). Trimming pared 5 bases from V and 3 bases from J, leaving 8 bases between. This CDR3 is built from 13 residues. Germline loops: CDR1 MNHEY, CDR2 SVGAGI. DNA for the CDR3: TGTGCCAGCAGTGTTGACAGCTACAATGAGCAGTTCTTC. This sequence encodes CASSVDSYNEQFF.

The V call is TRBV27, the J call TRBJ1-1, with a tentative D call TRBD1 (6 bases). Deletions cut 8 bases from V and 3 bases from J, with 13 bases between. There are 13 residues in the CDR3. CDR1 is MNHEY, CDR2 SMNVEV, per germline (reference sequence). CDR3 loop: CASRGLLDTEAFF. The CDR3 DNA sequence: TGTGCCAGCCGGGGGCTCCTGGACACTGAAGCTTTCTTT.

The chain carries TRBV2 and TRBJ2-1; 11 bases align to TRBD2. CDR3 size: 16 residues. Germline V lookup: CDR1 SNHLY, CDR2 FYNNEI. Trimming took 6 bases from V and 1 from J; bases not matched to a gene: 5. DNA of the CDR3: TGTGCCAGCAGACCGCTAGCGGGAGGATCCTACAATGAGCAGTTCTTC. The encoded protein is CASRPLAGGSYNEQFF.

The chain has TRBV21-1 and TRBJ2-7; the D segment call TRBD1 is taken from the table without a DNA check. TRBV21-1 represents a pseudogene. The CDR3 contains 15 residues. The chain's CDR3 is CASSKDQTGDYEQYF. In DNA, the CDR3 is TGTGCCAGCAGCAAAGACCAGACAGGTGACTACGAGCAGTACTTC.

This clone was picked up many times. J is TRBJ1-2 and V is TRBV20-1, with a weak D call TRBD1 (5 bases). This CDR3 comprises 11 residues. CDR1 is DFQATT and CDR2 is SNEGSKA in the germline V gene (reference sequence). Trimming removed 6 bases from V and 10 bases from J, with 15 bases in between. The CDR3 DNA sequence: TGCAGTGCCTCCTCCCAGGGAGACTACACCTTC. It yields the protein CSASSQGDYTF.

V gene TRBV11-2 combines with J gene TRBJ2-1; 10 nucleotides match TRBD2. V trimming: 4 bases; J trimming: 8 bases; junction bases outside the gene matches: 2. The CDR3 runs to 13 residues. Germline CDR1 reads SGHAT; CDR2 reads FQNNGV. Here the CDR3 DNA reads TGTGCCAGCAGCTCGGGACTAGCGTATGAGCAGTTCTTC. It yields the protein CASSSGLAYEQFF.

The chain couples TRBV4-1 to TRBJ2-3, with TRBD2 matching 10 bases. The junction had 7 bases not matched to a gene; V was cut back by 3 bases and J by 1 base. Per germline, CDR1 MGHRA and CDR2 YSYEKL. The CDR3 contains 17 residues. The CDR3 DNA reads as TGCGCCAGCAGCCACACTATAGCGGGAGGAGGCACAGATACGCAGTATTTT. Translation gives CASSHTIAGGGTDTQYF.

V and J are TRBV19 and TRBJ2-7; 8 positions agree with TRBD1. V shed 5 bases, J shed 4 bases, and the junction held 10 bases outside the gene matches. The CDR3 sequence is 15 residues long. Germline lookup yields CDR1 LNHDA and CDR2 SQIVND (reference sequence). CDR3 DNA sequence: TGTGCCAGTAGTGCCACCGGGACAGGCACTTACGAGCAGTACTTC. It specifies CASSATGTGTYEQYF.

The chain joins TRBV18 to TRBJ1-6; no firm D call. Trimming took 6 bases from V and 6 from J, leaving 15 bases between them. Germline CDR1 reads KGHSH; CDR2 reads LQKENI. The CDR3 extends over 15 amino acids. CDR3 protein: CASSDERGVNSPLHF. DNA for the CDR3: TGTGCCAGCTCGGACGAGAGAGGTGTTAATTCACCCCTCCACTTT.

The rearrangement joins TRBV7-8 to TRBJ2-5; D is tentatively TRBD1 or TRBD2 (5 bases each). The CDR3 totals 15 residues. The germline V and J ends were trimmed by 5 bases and 5 bases, with 18 bases remaining between them. Germline-derived CDR1 and CDR2 are SGHVS and FQNEAQ. The CDR3 region is CASSRVGSWGETQYF. For the CDR3, the DNA is TGTGCCAGCAGCCGAGTAGGGTCCTGGGGGGAGACCCAGTACTTC.

The chain has TRBV7-6 and TRBJ2-2, with TRBD2 matching over 11 bases. V shed 6 bases, J shed 1 base, and the junction held 13 bases outside the gene matches. This CDR3 has 19 residues. Germline V lookup: CDR1 SGHVS, CDR2 FNYEAQ. The chain's CDR3 is CASRLIPGLAAVNTGELFF. CDR3 in DNA: TGTGCCAGCAGGCTTATTCCGGGACTAGCGGCAGTGAACACCGGGGAGCTGTTTTTT.

This clone has only one observation. The rearrangement joins TRBV11-3 to TRBJ2-1; D assignment may be TRBD1 or TRBD2 (5 bases each). The CDR3 covers 15 residues. With 1 base removed from V and 10 bases from J, the gap between germline ends came to 17 bases. Germline CDR1 SGHNT, CDR2 YENEEA. The CDR3 sequence: CASSLVGPPSGEQFF. The CDR3 DNA sequence: TGTGCCAGCAGCTTAGTGGGACCGCCTTCTGGGGAGCAGTTCTTC.

This chain uses TRBV7-2 with TRBJ2-2; 13 positions agree with TRBD2. In germline, CDR1 is SGHTA, CDR2 FQGNSA. Unmatched junction bases numbered 3, after V lost 4 bases and J lost 4 bases. This CDR3 comprises 16 residues. The CDR3: CASSWTSGSTTGELFF. CDR3 DNA sequence: TGTGCCAGCAGCTGGACTAGCGGGAGCACCACCGGGGAGCTGTTTTTT.

This clone has only one observation. The chain uses TRBV28 and TRBJ2-2; 10 bases agree with TRBD2. The CDR3 is 16 amino acids. Germline V gene sequence: CDR1 MDHEN, CDR2 SYDVKM. V dropped 7 bases and J dropped 6; count of bases not matched to a gene: 11. As DNA, the CDR3 is TGTGCCAGCACCGACCCGGGACTAGCGTTCCCCGGGGAGCTGTTTTTT. This gives the protein CASTDPGLAFPGELFF.

This chain links TRBV11-3 with TRBJ2-2; D is undetermined. Trimming removed 5 bases from V and 6 bases from J, with 7 bases in between. This CDR3 contains 12 residues. Germline V lookup: CDR1 SGHNT, CDR2 YENEEA. The CDR3 spells CASSQPPGELFF. The DNA for the CDR3 is TGTGCCAGCAGCCAACCTCCCGGGGAGCTGTTTTTT. The whole variable domain, remainder taken from reference TRBV11-3 and TRBJ2-2, is EAGVVQSPRYKIIEKKQPVAFWCNPISGHNTLYWYLQNLGQGPELLIRYENEEAVDDSQLPKDRFSAERLKGVDSTLKIQPAELGDSAVYLCASSQPPGELFFGEGSRLTVL.

V and J are TRBV29-1 and TRBJ1-4; maybe TRBD1 (5 bases). Germline V gene sequence: CDR1 SQVTM, CDR2 ANQGSEA. Trimming cost V 6 bases and J 3 bases, with 14 bases left between them. This CDR3 region has 14 residues. The DNA of the CDR3 is TGCAGCGTCGCGTCAGGGCACGCTAATGAAAAACTGTTTTTT. It yields the protein CSVASGHANEKLFF.

This clone has a handful of counts. The chain uses TRBV11-2 and TRBJ2-2; no firm D call. The V gene's germline CDR1 is SGHAT and CDR2 FQNNGV. V lost 6 bases to trimming and J lost 2 bases, with 22 bases between them. The CDR3 contains 18 residues. CDR3 sequence reads: CASSSLFSFDSNTGELFF. DNA for the CDR3: TGTGCCAGCAGTAGTCTTTTTTCGTTTGACTCTAACACCGGGGAGCTGTTTTTT.

This chain links TRBV10-2 with TRBJ2-1; tentatively, D is TRBD2 (7 bases). Germline CDR1 WSHSY, CDR2 SAAADI. This CDR3 comprises 15 residues. Trimming cost V 0 bases and J 4 bases, with 10 bases left between them. DNA for the CDR3: TGCGCCAGCAGTGAGTCAGGGGGGGGTTACAATGAGCAGTTCTTC. Protein: CASSESGGGYNEQFF.

The rearrangement joins TRBV11-2 to TRBJ2-1; 9 bases map to TRBD1. The CDR3 runs 17 residues. Trimming removed 5 bases from V and 7 bases from J; junction bases left unmatched: 15. From germline, CDR1 is SGHAT and CDR2 FQNNGV. CDR3 protein: CASSPQGGTGYGNEQFF. CDR3 bases: TGTGCCAGCAGCCCCCAGGGCGGGACAGGGTACGGGAATGAGCAGTTCTTC.

V is TRBV19 and J is TRBJ1-5; no clear D gene. The CDR3 sequence is 13 residues long. V shed 1 base and J shed 3 bases, with 4 bases lying between them. Germline lookup yields CDR1 LNHDA and CDR2 SQIVND (reference sequence). In nucleotides, the CDR3 is TGTGCCAGTAGTATAGTTTTCAATCAGCCCCAGCATTTT. It yields the protein CASSIVFNQPQHF.

The chain has TRBV11-2 and TRBJ2-7; 10 nucleotides match TRBD2. The CDR3 covers 15 residues. V gave up 5 bases and J gave up 2 bases; unmatched junction bases: 6. Germline V gene lookup returns CDR1 SGHAT and CDR2 FQNNGV. The DNA of the CDR3 is TGTGCCAGCAGCCCAGCGGGAGGGCCGACCTACGAGCAGTACTTC. This encodes CASSPAGGPTYEQYF.

The J gene is TRBJ1-5, the V gene TRBV5-8, with D unresolved. This CDR3 spans 14 amino acids. Germline V lookup: CDR1 SGHTS, CDR2 YDEGEE. Trimming took off 2 bases at V and 7 bases at J, with 13 bases between the two ends. The DNA for the CDR3 is TGTGCCAGCAGCTTCTTGGGGTTCGGCCAGCCCCAGCATTTT. Residues: CASSFLGFGQPQHF.

V gene TRBV27 combines with J gene TRBJ2-7; 11 bases agree with TRBD2. Looked up from germline, CDR1 is MNHEY and CDR2 is SMNVEV (reference sequence). Trimming removed 8 bases from V and 3 bases from J; junction bases left unmatched: 9. This CDR3 is built from 15 residues. This CDR3 is CASSTLAGGLYEQYF. CDR3 sequence (DNA): TGTGCCAGCTCCACCCTAGCGGGAGGTCTCTACGAGCAGTACTTC.

The V gene is TRBV7-2, the J gene TRBJ1-2, with D possibly TRBD1 on 5 matching bases. CDR1 SGHTA and CDR2 FQGNSA come from the germline V gene. CDR3 length: 14 amino acids. Trimming shortened V by 1 base and J by 8 bases, and 14 bases separated the two germline ends. The CDR3 region is CASSLDTGLGGYTF. CDR3 DNA: TGTGCCAGCAGCTTAGATACGGGACTCGGGGGCTACACCTTC.

The V and J genes are TRBV9 and TRBJ1-5; D unresolved. From germline, CDR1 is SGDLS and CDR2 YYNGEE. The ends were cut back, 4 bases at V and 4 bases at J, with 9 bases in the middle. The length of the CDR3 is 13 residues. The CDR3 protein is CASSKLGNQPQHF. CDR3 in DNA: TGTGCCAGCAGCAAATTGGGTAATCAGCCCCAGCATTTT.

The chain recombines TRBV19 with TRBJ1-1; D remains unclear. CDR1 is LNHDA, CDR2 SQIVND, per germline (reference sequence). V lost 10 bases to trimming and J lost 1 base, with 13 bases between them. CDR3 length: 13 amino acids. The CDR3 bases are TGTGCCATCAAGGGTTTGGGGAACACTGAAGCTTTCTTT. It encodes CAIKGLGNTEAFF.

There are many counts of this clone. The chain has TRBV19 and TRBJ2-1; the D gene is possibly TRBD2 (5 bases). This CDR3 is built from 15 residues. CDR1 LNHDA and CDR2 SQIVND come from the germline V gene (reference sequence). The ends were cut back, 1 base at V and 0 bases at J, with 7 bases in the middle. CDR3 sequence: CASSIGGNSYNEQFF. The CDR3 DNA reads as TGTGCCAGTAGTATAGGAGGGAACTCCTACAATGAGCAGTTCTTC.